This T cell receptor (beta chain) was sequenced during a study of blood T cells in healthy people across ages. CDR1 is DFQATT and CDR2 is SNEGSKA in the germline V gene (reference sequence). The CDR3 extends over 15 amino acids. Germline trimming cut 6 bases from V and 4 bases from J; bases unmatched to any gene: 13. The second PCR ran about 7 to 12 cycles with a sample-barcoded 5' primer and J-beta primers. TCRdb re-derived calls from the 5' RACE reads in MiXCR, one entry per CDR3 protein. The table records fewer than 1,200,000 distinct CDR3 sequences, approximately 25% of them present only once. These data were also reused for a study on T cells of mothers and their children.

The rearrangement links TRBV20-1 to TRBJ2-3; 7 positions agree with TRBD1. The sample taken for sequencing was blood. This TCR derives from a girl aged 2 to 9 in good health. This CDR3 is CSALRGQSRSDTQYF. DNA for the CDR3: TGCAGTGCCTTAAGGGGGCAATCTCGCTCAGATACGCAGTATTTT.